This TCR beta chain originates from a study of shared clonotypes between healthy human individuals. Overall study findings and caveats: Non-shared clonotypes were found to have lower generation probabilities than the clonotypes that were shared by all four of the sorted-subset donors. Naive CD4 clonotypes overlapped across a handful of donors at approximately 5.3%. Rarefaction demonstrated incomplete sorted-subset sequencing despite large depth.

Deep-level running was used for the assay. Profiled with immunoSEQ multiplex PCR; TCRdb holds only in-frame clones, not every one. The sample records some 2 million clones, approximately 94% being singletons. Terminally differentiated effector memory CD45RA+ cells were excluded by CCR7 positive selection of CD45RO-negative cells. As regards this clone: Its target is not known. The sample carries other DNA sequences with the same CDR3.

The CDR3 sequence is 15 residues long. CDR1 and CDR2 (germline): MNHEY, SMNVEV (reference sequence). The junction had 4 bases not matched to a gene; V was cut back by 6 bases and J by 1 base. The TCR originated in a man between 18 and 35 years old in good health. The V call is TRBV27, the J call TRBJ2-3, with 10 bases matching TRBD2. Sequenced material: naive CD8+ T cells sorted from blood. The CDR3 DNA sequence: TGTGCCAGCAGCGCCGGGACTAGCGGCACAGATACGCAGTATTTT. This sequence encodes CASSAGTSGTDTQYF.